The text below deals with one TCR beta chain. The antigen is undetermined. The data were taken from a study of CXCR3-negative and CXCR3-positive naive CD8 T cells. Study overall: Sequencing gave some 140 million TRB reads overall, about 1.5 +/- 0.3 million per library. The study, taken as a whole, reports: The study found comparably high diversity in both naive subsets and much lower diversity in memory CD8+ cells. TRBV-TRBJ usage was similar across naive CXCR3 subsets but distinct in memory cells. Against CXCR3-negative naive cells, CXCR3-positive naive cells showed more hydrophobic TRB CDR3s.

Naivety in CD8+ T cells corresponded to a CD45RO-CCR7+CD27+CD95- phenotype. Each TRB cDNA library was prepared by 5' RACE (with UMI labels). With the 5' RACE reads reprocessed, TCRdb shows one record per CDR3 protein and no DNA. Across approximately 100,000 distinct CDR3 sequences, the top ten clones capture around 0.38% of the sample. The CDR3 has 13 residues. CDR1 SQVTM and CDR2 ANQGSEA come from the germline V gene. Sequencing input: naive CXCR3+ CD8+ T cells from blood. Subset defined: CD45RO-CCR7+CD27+CD95- naive CD8+ T cells expressing CXCR3 (TNR3+). The sequence was collected from a human donor in good health. Some clones in this sample may be carry-over from other donors' samples. J is TRBJ1-1 and V is TRBV29-1; TCRdb indicates TRBD1, and absent DNA this call remains unverified. CDR3 sequence: CSVRTGGGTEAFF.